This TCR beta chain was recovered during a study of beta chain features in type 1 diabetes. Looking at the study overall: Examination covered approximately 100 million sorted cells spanning all samples. Points from the study as a whole: Shorter TCRB CDR3s, moderately but significantly so, marked every one of the four CD4+ subsets in Type 1 diabetes patients.

The investigators reverse transcribed all of the isolated RNA, so they sequenced expressed TCRB transcripts. The assay was immunoSEQ multiplex PCR, and TCRdb's table has in-frame clones only and misses some. The sample has fewer than 500,000 clones; over 11% are singletons. Of note for this clone: Its antigen is not known.

The CDR3 runs to 17 residues. Germline V gives CDR1 LNHNV, CDR2 YYDKDF (reference sequence). V shed 2 bases, J shed 1 base, and the junction held 9 bases outside the gene matches. Only one heparinised blood draw was taken per donor, and its volume averaged approximately 0.11 L. This chain joins TRBV15 and TRBJ2-5; 8 bases align to TRBD2. The sequencing input was naive CD4+ T cells from blood. The TCR comes from a man aged 25-45 years in good health. The CDR3: CATSRWGLGGGQETQYF. In DNA form, the CDR3 reads TGTGCCACCAGCAGATGGGGACTAGGTGGGGGCCAAGAGACCCAGTACTTC.